This is a list of T cell receptor beta chains from one sample in a study of blood T cell repertoires in COVID-19. The method was immunoSEQ multiplex PCR; TCRdb's version includes in-frame clones alone and lacks a portion of them. The sample has more than 95,000 clones, around four fifths seen once. Source material: peripheral blood. All receptors come from a human donor in a cohort sampled during active COVID-19. Both conserved end residues are part of each CDR3. The order of the fields is V gene, J gene, D gene, clone size, CDR3 protein, CDR3 DNA. The D gene is left open where the match is weak. Clone size appears in some rows only: once, few, many, or a class for an expanded clone.

>TRBV19|TRBJ2-7|TRBD1|NA
CASSPDRGGPTYEQYF
TGTGCCAGTAGTCCCGACAGGGGCGGCCCAACCTACGAGCAGTACTTC
>TRBV10-3|TRBJ2-1|NA|NA
CAISDRGKRTYNEQFF
TGTGCCATCAGTGATAGGGGTAAGAGAACCTACAATGAGCAGTTCTTC
>TRBV29-1|TRBJ2-3|TRBD2|NA
CSVVTSGSTDTQYF
TGCAGCGTTGTGACTAGCGGGAGTACAGATACGCAGTATTTT
>TRBV7-9|TRBJ2-5|TRBD1|few
CASSLATGKETQYF
TGTGCCAGCAGCTTAGCGACAGGGAAAGAGACCCAGTACTTC
>TRBV6-6|TRBJ1-1|NA|few
CASAEARVTEAFF
TGTGCCAGTGCGGAGGCGCGGGTTACTGAAGCTTTCTTT
>TRBV13|TRBJ1-1|NA|NA
CASSLQGGVSTEAFF
TGTGCCAGCAGCTTACAGGGTGGTGTAAGCACTGAAGCTTTCTTT
>TRBV18|TRBJ1-5|TRBD1|NA
CASSPDQGAHQPQHF
TGTGCCAGCTCACCAGATCAGGGGGCGCATCAGCCCCAGCATTTT
>TRBV7-3|TRBJ2-3|NA|NA
CASSPGTSTDTQYF
TGTGCCAGCAGCCCCGGGACTTCCACAGATACGCAGTATTTT
>TRBV11-3|TRBJ2-5|TRBD1|NA
CASSLTGSSETQYF
TGTGCCAGCAGCCTGACAGGGAGTAGCGAGACCCAGTACTTC
>TRBV3-1/TRBV3-2|TRBJ2-3|NA|few
CASSQDASGTQYF
TGTGCCAGCAGCCAAGATGCGTCGGGTACGCAGTATTTT
>TRBV20-1|TRBJ2-4|NA|once
CSASIGIAKNIQYF
TGCAGTGCTAGTATCGGGATAGCCAAAAACATTCAGTACTTC
>TRBV5-4|TRBJ2-5|TRBD1|NA
CASSFSPGTVKETQYF
TGTGCCAGCAGCTTCAGCCCCGGGACAGTTAAAGAGACCCAGTACTTC
>TRBV30|TRBJ1-1|NA|NA
CAWSEEEGAFF
TGTGCCTGGAGTGAGGAGGAAGGGGCTTTCTTT
>TRBV19|TRBJ2-1|TRBD1|few
CASSRPGTGRDEQFF
TGTGCCAGTAGTCGTCCCGGGACAGGTAGGGATGAGCAGTTCTTC
>TRBV4-3|TRBJ1-5|TRBD1|NA
CASSQDLGQGDQPQHF
TGCGCCAGCAGCCAAGATTTAGGACAGGGAGATCAGCCCCAGCATTTT
>TRBV18|TRBJ1-2|TRBD1|NA
CASSPQFELTGGRGYTF
TGTGCCAGCTCACCACAGTTTGAGCTGACAGGGGGCCGAGGCTACACCTTC
>TRBV28|TRBJ2-7|NA|NA
CASRPHSVSYEQYF
TGTGCCAGCAGACCTCATAGCGTCTCCTACGAGCAGTACTTC
>TRBV7-2|TRBJ1-5|NA|NA
CASSLRGNQPQHF
TGTGCCAGCAGCTTACGGGGGAATCAGCCCCAGCATTTT
>TRBV19|TRBJ2-7|NA|NA
CASSRKSGIFWLAYEQYF
TGTGCCAGTAGTAGGAAATCCGGCATTTTTTGGCTAGCCTACGAGCAGTACTTC
>TRBV28|TRBJ1-5|TRBD1|NA
CASSSPSGTAYNQPQHF
TGTGCCAGCAGTTCCCCCTCCGGGACAGCCTACAATCAGCCCCAGCATTTT
>TRBV12-3/TRBV12-4|TRBJ2-1|NA|NA
CASSLAGGSAQFF
TGTGCCAGCAGTTTAGCGGGCGGGTCAGCGCAGTTCTTC
>TRBV24-1|TRBJ1-5|TRBD1|NA
CATSDRTGRNQPQHF
TGTGCCACCAGTGATCGGACAGGGCGCAATCAGCCCCAGCATTTT
>TRBV27|TRBJ2-3|NA|NA
CATYREADTQYF
TGTGCCACGTACAGGGAAGCAGATACGCAGTATTTT
>TRBV5-1|TRBJ1-2|NA|NA
CASSLSGGDPSYGYTF
TGCGCCAGCAGCTTGTCTGGAGGCGACCCCTCTTATGGCTACACCTTC
>TRBV19|TRBJ1-4|NA|NA
CASRNKQGFNEKLFF
TGTGCCAGTAGGAACAAACAGGGTTTTAATGAAAAACTGTTTTTT
>TRBV5-4|TRBJ2-3|TRBD2|NA
CASSLGFGSGRAADTQYF
TGTGCCAGCAGCTTGGGGTTTGGTAGCGGGAGGGCCGCAGATACGCAGTATTTT
>TRBV6-5|TRBJ2-3|NA|NA
CASSLGGGGTDTQYF
TGTGCCAGCAGCTTAGGGGGCGGGGGGACAGATACGCAGTATTTT